A selection of T cell receptor beta chains follows, all from one sample in a study of PD-L1 blockade in urothelial cancer. Only in-frame clones appear in the TCRdb table, and some are missing; sequencing was by immunoSEQ multiplex PCR. The sample contains approximately 63,000 clones, over 75% of which appear only once. Here the sequenced sample was PBMCs, taken around atezolizumab (anti-PD-L1) treatment. The receptors originated from a man aged 65 to 79 with urothelial cancer. Both conserved end residues are part of each CDR3. Fields, in order: D gene, J gene, V gene, clone size, CDR3 protein, CDR3 DNA. D genes are given only for firm matches. Size tells how often a clone was seen (once, few, many) or the class of an expanded clone, and some rows leave it out.

d_call: -; j_call: TRBJ1-1; v_call: TRBV7-9; clone_size: -; cdr3_aa: CASSLAEANTEAFF; cdr3_nt: TGTGCCAGCAGCTTAGCGGAGGCGAACACTGAAGCTTTCTTT
d_call: -; j_call: TRBJ1-3; v_call: TRBV7-8; clone_size: -; cdr3_aa: CASSLDSSGNTIYF; cdr3_nt: TGTGCCAGCAGCCTTGACAGCTCTGGAAACACCATATATTTT
d_call: TRBD1; j_call: TRBJ1-2; v_call: TRBV30; clone_size: -; cdr3_aa: CAGDRAERYGYTF; cdr3_nt: TGTGCCGGGGACAGGGCAGAGCGCTATGGCTACACCTTC
d_call: -; j_call: TRBJ1-1; v_call: TRBV7-2; clone_size: -; cdr3_aa: CASSFRGRGRTEAFF; cdr3_nt: TGTGCCAGCAGCTTTCGGGGACGGGGGAGGACTGAAGCTTTCTTT
d_call: -; j_call: TRBJ2-5; v_call: TRBV5-1; clone_size: -; cdr3_aa: CASSLELQETQYF; cdr3_nt: TGCGCCAGCAGCTTGGAACTACAAGAGACCCAGTACTTC
d_call: TRBD1; j_call: TRBJ1-1; v_call: TRBV6-5; clone_size: -; cdr3_aa: CASSYGTGNTEAFF; cdr3_nt: TGTGCCAGCAGTTACGGGACAGGGAACACTGAAGCTTTCTTT
d_call: TRBD1; j_call: TRBJ2-2; v_call: TRBV6-6; clone_size: few; cdr3_aa: CASSTRDRADTGELFF; cdr3_nt: TGTGCCAGCAGTACCCGGGACAGGGCCGACACCGGGGAGCTGTTTTTT
d_call: -; j_call: TRBJ2-2; v_call: TRBV7-9; clone_size: -; cdr3_aa: CASSFPRWWGQGRGELFF; cdr3_nt: TGTGCCAGCAGCTTCCCGCGATGGTGGGGGCAGGGGCGCGGGGAGCTGTTTTTT
d_call: -; j_call: TRBJ2-1; v_call: TRBV19; clone_size: once; cdr3_aa: CASSIVGGESFYNEQFF; cdr3_nt: TGTGCCAGTAGTATAGTGGGGGGTGAGAGTTTCTACAATGAGCAGTTCTTC
d_call: -; j_call: TRBJ1-2; v_call: TRBV28; clone_size: -; cdr3_aa: CASSLIGGALRSRYGYTF; cdr3_nt: TGTGCCAGCAGTTTAATAGGCGGGGCACTACGATCCCGCTATGGCTACACCTTC
d_call: -; j_call: TRBJ2-5; v_call: TRBV27; clone_size: -; cdr3_aa: CASWGPPGTQYF; cdr3_nt: TGTGCCAGCTGGGGCCCACCAGGGACCCAGTACTTC
d_call: -; j_call: TRBJ2-7; v_call: TRBV5-1; clone_size: few; cdr3_aa: CASKGEYEQYF; cdr3_nt: TGCGCCAGCAAGGGGGAGTACGAGCAGTACTTC
d_call: TRBD1; j_call: TRBJ2-7; v_call: TRBV6-1; clone_size: -; cdr3_aa: CASRGQGPDEQYF; cdr3_nt: TGTGCCAGCAGGGGACAGGGCCCCGACGAGCAGTACTTC
d_call: -; j_call: TRBJ2-7; v_call: TRBV6-5; clone_size: -; cdr3_aa: CASSYSLAGSYEQYF; cdr3_nt: TGTGCCAGCAGTTACTCACTGGCGGGGAGCTACGAGCAGTACTTC
d_call: TRBD2; j_call: TRBJ2-7; v_call: TRBV5-6; clone_size: -; cdr3_aa: CASSAGTIYYEQYF; cdr3_nt: TGTGCCAGCAGCGCCGGGACTATATATTACGAGCAGTACTTC
d_call: TRBD1; j_call: TRBJ2-1; v_call: TRBV28; clone_size: -; cdr3_aa: CASRKEGQGYRNEQFF; cdr3_nt: TGTGCCAGCAGGAAGGAGGGACAGGGGTATCGGAATGAGCAGTTCTTC
d_call: TRBD2; j_call: TRBJ2-5; v_call: TRBV9; clone_size: -; cdr3_aa: CASSVGGAGTSGRVKTQYF; cdr3_nt: TGTGCCAGCAGCGTAGGCGGTGCTGGGACTAGCGGGAGGGTGAAGACCCAGTACTTC
d_call: TRBD2; j_call: TRBJ2-7; v_call: TRBV7-2; clone_size: -; cdr3_aa: CASSLDGGEGLYEQYF; cdr3_nt: TGTGCCAGCAGCTTAGATGGCGGGGAGGGGCTCTACGAGCAGTACTTC
d_call: -; j_call: TRBJ1-5; v_call: TRBV11-3; clone_size: -; cdr3_aa: CASSFTGVGQPQHF; cdr3_nt: TGTGCCAGCAGCTTTACAGGAGTAGGTCAGCCCCAGCATTTT
d_call: -; j_call: TRBJ2-1; v_call: TRBV5-4; clone_size: -; cdr3_aa: CASSLVGGYEQFF; cdr3_nt: TGTGCCAGCAGCTTGGTTGGGGGCTATGAGCAGTTCTTC
d_call: -; j_call: TRBJ2-7; v_call: TRBV6-5; clone_size: -; cdr3_aa: CASSYRQVPSHYEQYF; cdr3_nt: TGTGCCAGCAGTTACAGACAGGTACCATCACACTACGAGCAGTACTTC
d_call: -; j_call: TRBJ2-1; v_call: TRBV7-9; clone_size: -; cdr3_aa: CASSPGLRGQFF; cdr3_nt: TGTGCCAGCAGCCCTGGACTACGAGGGCAGTTCTTC
d_call: -; j_call: TRBJ1-1; v_call: TRBV4-2; clone_size: -; cdr3_aa: CASSQADMNTEAFF; cdr3_nt: TGTGCCAGCAGCCAAGCAGACATGAACACTGAAGCTTTCTTT
d_call: TRBD1; j_call: TRBJ2-7; v_call: TRBV5-5; clone_size: -; cdr3_aa: CASSELTGTGGSFCF; cdr3_nt: TGTGCCAGCAGCGAATTAACCGGGACAGGGGGATCTTTTTGCTTC
d_call: -; j_call: TRBJ2-1; v_call: TRBV28; clone_size: -; cdr3_aa: CASSHAQRAPRDEQFF; cdr3_nt: TGTGCCAGCAGTCACGCCCAGCGGGCGCCTAGGGATGAGCAGTTCTTC
d_call: -; j_call: TRBJ2-7; v_call: TRBV28; clone_size: few; cdr3_aa: CASSFERMAYEQYF; cdr3_nt: TGTGCCAGCAGTTTCGAGAGGATGGCCTACGAGCAGTACTTC
d_call: -; j_call: TRBJ2-3; v_call: TRBV6-5; clone_size: -; cdr3_aa: CASSTLGDTQYF; cdr3_nt: TGTGCCAGCAGCACGCTCGGGGATACGCAGTATTTT
d_call: -; j_call: TRBJ1-5; v_call: TRBV4-3; clone_size: medium-sized; cdr3_aa: CASSLSQHQTQHF; cdr3_nt: TGCGCCAGCAGCCTATCACAACATCAGACCCAGCATTTT
d_call: -; j_call: TRBJ1-5; v_call: TRBV27; clone_size: -; cdr3_aa: CASSLYTGNNQPQHF; cdr3_nt: TGTGCCAGCAGTTTATATACAGGGAACAATCAGCCCCAGCATTTT
d_call: TRBD2; j_call: TRBJ2-5; v_call: TRBV30; clone_size: -; cdr3_aa: CAWSGTSGGETQYF; cdr3_nt: TGTGCCTGGTCCGGGACTAGCGGGGGGGAGACCCAGTACTTC
d_call: TRBD2; j_call: TRBJ2-3; v_call: TRBV7-8; clone_size: -; cdr3_aa: CASSQKRGRVSDTQYF; cdr3_nt: TGTGCCAGCAGTCAAAAAAGAGGGAGGGTTTCAGATACGCAGTATTTT
d_call: -; j_call: TRBJ1-2; v_call: TRBV5-4; clone_size: -; cdr3_aa: CASSLGPYPGGLTNYGYTF; cdr3_nt: TGTGCCAGCAGCTTGGGACCCTACCCTGGGGGCCTCACTAACTATGGCTACACCTTC
d_call: TRBD1; j_call: TRBJ2-2; v_call: TRBV7-9; clone_size: -; cdr3_aa: CASSSSGTGYTGELFF; cdr3_nt: TGTGCCAGCAGCTCCTCCGGGACAGGGTACACCGGGGAGCTGTTTTTT
d_call: -; j_call: TRBJ2-7; v_call: TRBV6-1; clone_size: -; cdr3_aa: CAVMRELNYEQYF; cdr3_nt: TGTGCCGTAATGAGGGAACTCAACTACGAGCAGTACTTC
d_call: TRBD1; j_call: TRBJ1-1; v_call: TRBV10-3; clone_size: -; cdr3_aa: CAISEFQGGDTEAFF; cdr3_nt: TGTGCCATCAGTGAGTTTCAGGGGGGAGACACTGAAGCTTTCTTT